The TCR beta chain under discussion was sequenced for a study of OX40 agonist ivuxolimab in advanced cancers. Study conclusions and caveats: Partial responders at 0.1-3.0 mg/kg showed near-lowest clonal expansion.

The CDR3 spans 15 residues. Per germline, CDR1 MNHEY and CDR2 SMNVEV (reference sequence). V dropped 6 bases and J dropped 1 base, with 16 bases sitting between them. This clone has just one count. The antigen is undetermined. Here immunoSEQ multiplex PCR was the method, and the copy in TCRdb shows in-frame clones only, minus some. The sample includes 55,000 to 70,000 clones, roughly 83% of them seen just once. This clonotype originated in an adult with an advanced solid tumor such as melanoma, head and neck, liver or kidney cancer. The starting material was CD4+ or CD8+ T cells sorted from blood, obtained in a trial of the OX40 agonist ivuxolimab. The chain links TRBV27 to TRBJ2-7; D may match TRBD1 or TRBD2 (5 bases each). The CDR3 protein is CASSPTGTGSYEQYF. As DNA, the CDR3 is TGTGCCAGCAGCCCCACCGGGACGGGATCCTACGAGCAGTACTTC.